This T cell receptor beta chain appears in the sequencing data of a study of lymphopenia after photon versus proton radiotherapy. Data came from immunoSEQ multiplex PCR; TCRdb stores just in-frame clones and leaves some out. Among 25,000 to 30,000 clones, roughly four fifths were seen once, and the ten largest hold approximately 31%. This CDR3 contains 14 residues. V lost 5 bases, J lost 1 base, and 11 bases lay in between. Per the germline V gene, CDR1 is SNHLY and CDR2 is FYNNEI. The rearrangement joins TRBV2 to TRBJ1-1; D possibly corresponds to TRBD1 (6 bases). The sample was peripheral blood, taken from a patient treated with photon-based radiotherapy. This clonotype was obtained from a man between 45 and 60 years old with gastric cancer. The CDR3 region is CASSQRGGNTEAFF. The CDR3, as DNA: TGTGCCAGCAGTCAAAGGGGGGGGAACACTGAAGCTTTCTTT.